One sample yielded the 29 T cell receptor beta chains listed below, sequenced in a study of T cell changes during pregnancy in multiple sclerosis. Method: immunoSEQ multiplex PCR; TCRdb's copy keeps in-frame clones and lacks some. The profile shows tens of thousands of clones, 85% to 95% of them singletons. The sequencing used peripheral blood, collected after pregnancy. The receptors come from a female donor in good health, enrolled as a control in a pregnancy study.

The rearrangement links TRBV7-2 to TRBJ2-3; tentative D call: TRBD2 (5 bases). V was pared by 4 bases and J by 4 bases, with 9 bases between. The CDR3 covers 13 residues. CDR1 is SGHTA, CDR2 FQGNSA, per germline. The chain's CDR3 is CASSSVRADTQYF. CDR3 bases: TGTGCCAGCAGCTCGGTGAGGGCAGATACGCAGTATTTT.

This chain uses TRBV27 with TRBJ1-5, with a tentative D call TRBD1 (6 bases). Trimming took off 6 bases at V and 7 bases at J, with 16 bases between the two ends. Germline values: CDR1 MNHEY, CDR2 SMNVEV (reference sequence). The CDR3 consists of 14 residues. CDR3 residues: CASSRDKIGQPQHF. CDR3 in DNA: TGTGCCAGCAGCCGGGACAAAATCGGACAGCCCCAGCATTTT.

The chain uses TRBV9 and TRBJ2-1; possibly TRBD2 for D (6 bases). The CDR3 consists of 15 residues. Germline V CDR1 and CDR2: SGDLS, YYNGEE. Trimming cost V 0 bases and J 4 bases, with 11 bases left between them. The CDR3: CASSVASGLYNEQFF. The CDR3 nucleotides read TGTGCCAGCAGCGTAGCGAGCGGGCTATACAATGAGCAGTTCTTC.

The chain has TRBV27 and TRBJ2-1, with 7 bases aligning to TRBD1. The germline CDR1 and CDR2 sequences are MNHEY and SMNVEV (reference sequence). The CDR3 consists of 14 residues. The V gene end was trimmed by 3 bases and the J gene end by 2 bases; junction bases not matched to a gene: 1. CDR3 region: CASSLGTAYNEQFF. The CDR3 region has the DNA TGTGCCAGCAGTTTGGGGACAGCCTACAATGAGCAGTTCTTC.

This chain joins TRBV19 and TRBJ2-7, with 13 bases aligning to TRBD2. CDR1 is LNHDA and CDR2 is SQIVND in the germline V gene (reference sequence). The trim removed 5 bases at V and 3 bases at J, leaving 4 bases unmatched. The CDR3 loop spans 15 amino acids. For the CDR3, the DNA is TGTGCCAGTAGTCGACTAGCGGGAGGACTCTACGAGCAGTACTTC. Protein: CASSRLAGGLYEQYF. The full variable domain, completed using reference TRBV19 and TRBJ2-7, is DGGITQSPKYLFRKEGQNVTLSCEQNLNHDAMYWYRQDPGQGLRLIYYSQIVNDFQKGDIAEGYSVSREKKESFPLTVTSAQKNPTAFYLCASSRLAGGLYEQYFGPGTRLTVT.

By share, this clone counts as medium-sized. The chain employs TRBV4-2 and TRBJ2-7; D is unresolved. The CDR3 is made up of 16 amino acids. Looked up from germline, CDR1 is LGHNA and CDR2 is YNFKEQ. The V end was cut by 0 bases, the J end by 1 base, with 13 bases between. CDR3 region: CASSQDMTEPSYEQYF. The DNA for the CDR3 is TGTGCCAGCAGCCAAGATATGACTGAACCGTCCTACGAGCAGTACTTC.

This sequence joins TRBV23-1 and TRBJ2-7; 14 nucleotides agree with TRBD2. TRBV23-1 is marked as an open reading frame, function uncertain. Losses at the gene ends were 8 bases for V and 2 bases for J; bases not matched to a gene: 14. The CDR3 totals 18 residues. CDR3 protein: CASVPGTSGRRATYEQYF. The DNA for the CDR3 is TGCGCCAGCGTCCCCGGGACTAGCGGGAGAAGGGCAACCTACGAGCAGTACTTC.

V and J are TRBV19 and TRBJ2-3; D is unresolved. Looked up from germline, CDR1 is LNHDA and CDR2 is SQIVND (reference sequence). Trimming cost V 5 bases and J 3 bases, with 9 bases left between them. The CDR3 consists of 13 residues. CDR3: CASSPPETDTQYF. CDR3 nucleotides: TGTGCCAGTAGTCCCCCGGAGACAGATACGCAGTATTTT.

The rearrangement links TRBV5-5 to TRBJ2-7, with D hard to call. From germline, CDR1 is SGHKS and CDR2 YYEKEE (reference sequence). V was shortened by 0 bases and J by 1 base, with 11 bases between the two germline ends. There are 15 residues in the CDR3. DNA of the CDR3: TGTGCCAGCAGCTTGGTGTGGCAGACATCCTACGAGCAGTACTTC. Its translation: CASSLVWQTSYEQYF.

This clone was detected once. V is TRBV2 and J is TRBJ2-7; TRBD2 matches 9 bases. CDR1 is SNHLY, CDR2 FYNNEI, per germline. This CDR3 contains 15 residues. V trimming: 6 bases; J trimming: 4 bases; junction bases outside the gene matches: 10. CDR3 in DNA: TGTGCCAGCAGCCGGGGGCTAGCGGGATTATACGAGCAGTACTTC. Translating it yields CASSRGLAGLYEQYF. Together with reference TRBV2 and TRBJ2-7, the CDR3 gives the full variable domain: EPEVTQTPSHQVTQMGQEVILRCVPISNHLYFYWYRQILGQKVEFLVSFYNNEISEKSEIFDDQFSVERPDGSNFTLKIRSTKLEDSAMYFCASSRGLAGLYEQYFGPGTRLTVT.

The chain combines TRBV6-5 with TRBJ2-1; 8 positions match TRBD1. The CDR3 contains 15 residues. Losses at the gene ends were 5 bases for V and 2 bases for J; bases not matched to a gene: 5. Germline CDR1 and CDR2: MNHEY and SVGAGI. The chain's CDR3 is CASSRQGNTYNEQFF. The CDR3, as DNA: TGTGCCAGCAGTAGACAGGGGAACACCTACAATGAGCAGTTCTTC.

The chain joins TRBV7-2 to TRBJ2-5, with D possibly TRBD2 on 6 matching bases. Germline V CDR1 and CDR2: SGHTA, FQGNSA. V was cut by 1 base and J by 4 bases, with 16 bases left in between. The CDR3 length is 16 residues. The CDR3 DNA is TGTGCCAGCAGCTTAGAAATCGGACTGCGGGGAGAGACCCAGTACTTC. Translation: CASSLEIGLRGETQYF.

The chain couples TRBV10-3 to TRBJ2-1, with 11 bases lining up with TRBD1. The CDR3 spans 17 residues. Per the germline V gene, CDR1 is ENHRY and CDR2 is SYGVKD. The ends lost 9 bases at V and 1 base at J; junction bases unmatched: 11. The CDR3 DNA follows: TGTGCCATATTGGACAGGGGGCGCGGCGCGTCCTACAATGAGCAGTTCTTC. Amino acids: CAILDRGRGASYNEQFF.

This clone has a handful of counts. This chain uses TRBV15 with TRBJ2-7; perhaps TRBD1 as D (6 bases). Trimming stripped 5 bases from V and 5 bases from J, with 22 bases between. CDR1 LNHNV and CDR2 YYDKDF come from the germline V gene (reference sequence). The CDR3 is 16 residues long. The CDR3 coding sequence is TGTGCCACCAGCGCTACCATCGCACAGGGACGGGACGAGCAGTACTTC. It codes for CATSATIAQGRDEQYF.

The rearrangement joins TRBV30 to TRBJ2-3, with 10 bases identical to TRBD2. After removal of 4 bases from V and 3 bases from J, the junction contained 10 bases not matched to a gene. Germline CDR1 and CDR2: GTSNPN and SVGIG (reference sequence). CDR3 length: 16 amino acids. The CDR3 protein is CAWNLELAGPTDTQYF. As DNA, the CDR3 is TGTGCCTGGAATCTCGAACTAGCGGGGCCTACAGATACGCAGTATTTT.

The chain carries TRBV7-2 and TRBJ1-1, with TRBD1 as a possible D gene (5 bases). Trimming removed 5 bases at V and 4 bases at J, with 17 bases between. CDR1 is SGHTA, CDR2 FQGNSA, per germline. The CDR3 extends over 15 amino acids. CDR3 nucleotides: TGTGCCAGCAGCCCGGAGCCAGGGATCCCCACTGAAGCTTTCTTT. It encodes CASSPEPGIPTEAFF.

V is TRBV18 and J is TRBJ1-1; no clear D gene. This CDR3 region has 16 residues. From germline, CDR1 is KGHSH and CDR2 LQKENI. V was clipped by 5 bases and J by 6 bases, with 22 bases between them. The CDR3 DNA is TGTGCCAGCTCAGTTCAAATGGATACCAGGTACGCTGAAGCTTTCTTT. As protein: CASSVQMDTRYAEAFF.

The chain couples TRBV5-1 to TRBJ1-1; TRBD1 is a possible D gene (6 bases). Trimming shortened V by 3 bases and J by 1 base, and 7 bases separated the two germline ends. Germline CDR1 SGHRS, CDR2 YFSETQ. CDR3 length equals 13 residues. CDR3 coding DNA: TGCGCCAGCAGCTGGACAGCGAACACTGAAGCTTTCTTT. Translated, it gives CASSWTANTEAFF.

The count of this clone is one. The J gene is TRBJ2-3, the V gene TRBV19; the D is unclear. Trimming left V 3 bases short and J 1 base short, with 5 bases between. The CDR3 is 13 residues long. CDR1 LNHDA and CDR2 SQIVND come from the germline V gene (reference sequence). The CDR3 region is CASSIGGTDTQYF. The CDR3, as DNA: TGTGCCAGTAGTATTGGAGGCACAGATACGCAGTATTTT. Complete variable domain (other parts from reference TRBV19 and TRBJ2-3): DGGITQSPKYLFRKEGQNVTLSCEQNLNHDAMYWYRQDPGQGLRLIYYSQIVNDFQKGDIAEGYSVSREKKESFPLTVTSAQKNPTAFYLCASSIGGTDTQYFGPGTRLTVL.

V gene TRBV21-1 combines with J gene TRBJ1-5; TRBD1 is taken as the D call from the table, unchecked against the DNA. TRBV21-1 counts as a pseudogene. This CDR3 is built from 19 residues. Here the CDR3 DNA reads TGTGCCAGCAGCAAAGGGGCCGGGACAGGGGACCTTAGCAATCAGCCCCAGCATTTT. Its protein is CASSKGAGTGDLSNQPQHF.

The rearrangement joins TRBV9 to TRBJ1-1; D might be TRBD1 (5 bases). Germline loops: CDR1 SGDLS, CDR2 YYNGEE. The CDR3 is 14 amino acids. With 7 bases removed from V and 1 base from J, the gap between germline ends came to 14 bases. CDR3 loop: CASPGRGRNTEAFF. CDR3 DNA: TGTGCCAGCCCCGGAAGGGGTAGGAACACTGAAGCTTTCTTT.

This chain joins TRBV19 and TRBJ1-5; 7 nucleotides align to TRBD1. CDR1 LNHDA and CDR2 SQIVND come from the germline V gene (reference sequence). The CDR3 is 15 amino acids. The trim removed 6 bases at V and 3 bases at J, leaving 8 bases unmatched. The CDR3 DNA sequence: TGTGCCAGTAGCACGACCGGGACAGACAATCAGCCCCAGCATTTT. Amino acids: CASSTTGTDNQPQHF. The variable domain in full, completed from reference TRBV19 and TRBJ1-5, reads DGGITQSPKYLFRKEGQNVTLSCEQNLNHDAMYWYRQDPGQGLRLIYYSQIVNDFQKGDIAEGYSVSREKKESFPLTVTSAQKNPTAFYLCASSTTGTDNQPQHFGDGTRLSIL.

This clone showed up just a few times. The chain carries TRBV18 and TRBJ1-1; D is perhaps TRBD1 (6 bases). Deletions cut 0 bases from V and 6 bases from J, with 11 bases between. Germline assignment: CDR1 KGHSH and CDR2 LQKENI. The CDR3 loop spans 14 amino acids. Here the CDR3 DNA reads TGTGCCAGCTCACCACCTCTAACAGGGTCTGAAGCTTTCTTT. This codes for CASSPPLTGSEAFF.

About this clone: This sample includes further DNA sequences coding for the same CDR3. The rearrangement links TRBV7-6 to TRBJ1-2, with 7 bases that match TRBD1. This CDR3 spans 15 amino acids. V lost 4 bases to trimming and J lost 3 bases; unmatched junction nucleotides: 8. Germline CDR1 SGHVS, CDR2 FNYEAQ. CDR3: CASSSGTAAYYGYTF. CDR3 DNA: TGTGCCAGCAGCTCCGGGACAGCGGCCTACTATGGCTACACCTTC.

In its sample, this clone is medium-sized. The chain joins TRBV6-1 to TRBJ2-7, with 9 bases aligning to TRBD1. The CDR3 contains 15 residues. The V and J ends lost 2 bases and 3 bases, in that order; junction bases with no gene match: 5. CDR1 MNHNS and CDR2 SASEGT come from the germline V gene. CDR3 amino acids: CASSEKVTGGYEQYF. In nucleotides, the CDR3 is TGTGCCAGCAGTGAAAAAGTGACAGGGGGCTACGAGCAGTACTTC.

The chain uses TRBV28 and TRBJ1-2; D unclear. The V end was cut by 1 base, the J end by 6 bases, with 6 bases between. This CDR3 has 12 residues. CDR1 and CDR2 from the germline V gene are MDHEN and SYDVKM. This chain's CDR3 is CASSLYGNGYTF. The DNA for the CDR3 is TGTGCCAGCAGTTTATACGGGAATGGCTACACCTTC.

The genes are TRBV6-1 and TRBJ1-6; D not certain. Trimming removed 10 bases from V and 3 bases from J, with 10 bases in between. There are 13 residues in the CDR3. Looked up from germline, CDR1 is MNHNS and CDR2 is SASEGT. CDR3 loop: CATRINYNSPLHF. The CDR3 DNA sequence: TGTGCCACGCGCATTAACTATAATTCACCCCTCCACTTT.

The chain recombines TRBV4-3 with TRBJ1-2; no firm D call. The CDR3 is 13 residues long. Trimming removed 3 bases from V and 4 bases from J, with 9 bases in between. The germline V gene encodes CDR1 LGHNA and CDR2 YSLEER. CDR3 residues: CASSQEPLYGYTF. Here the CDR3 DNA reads TGCGCCAGCAGCCAGGAGCCCCTCTATGGCTACACCTTC.

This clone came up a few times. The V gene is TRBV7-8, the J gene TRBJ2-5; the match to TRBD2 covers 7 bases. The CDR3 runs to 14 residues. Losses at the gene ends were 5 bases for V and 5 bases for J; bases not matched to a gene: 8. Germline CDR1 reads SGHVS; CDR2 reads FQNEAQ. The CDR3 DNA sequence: TGTGCCAGCAGCAGGCGGGAGTCGGCGGAGACCCAGTACTTC. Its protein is CASSRRESAETQYF.